This entry lists 28 T cell receptor beta chains sequenced from one sample in a study of early T cells in non-severe SARS-CoV-2 infection. TCRdb re-analysed the 5' RACE reads in MiXCR, keeping a single row per CDR3 protein. The table has some 61,000 distinct CDR3 sequences, roughly an eighth seen once. Source material: whole blood. These receptors were taken from an adult who was a healthcare worker with PCR-confirmed SARS-CoV-2 infection or an uninfected control (not recorded which).

The rearrangement uses TRBV20-1 and TRBJ2-7; 12 positions match TRBD2. This CDR3 is 17 amino acids long. Looked up from germline, CDR1 is DFQATT and CDR2 is SNEGSKA (reference sequence). V was pared by 0 bases and J by 0 bases, with 6 bases of the junction left unmatched. The CDR3 reads CSARDPWTSGNSYEQYF. As DNA, the CDR3 is TGCAGTGCTAGAGATCCTTGGACTAGCGGGAACTCCTACGAGCAGTACTTC.

This clonotype was counted ten times or more. The rearrangement uses TRBV20-1 and TRBJ2-1; 7 positions match TRBD2. The V gene end was trimmed by 6 bases and the J gene end by 8 bases; junction bases not matched to a gene: 16. Germline CDR1 reads DFQATT; CDR2 reads SNEGSKA (reference sequence). The CDR3 is 15 residues long. The CDR3 reads CSAPLGSSGPDEQFF. The CDR3 DNA reads TGCAGTGCCCCTCTAGGCTCTAGCGGCCCCGATGAGCAGTTCTTC.

V is TRBV6-4 and J is TRBJ2-3; D unclear. The CDR3 length is 13 residues. Germline V gene lookup returns CDR1 MRHNA and CDR2 SNTAGT. Between the trimmed V and J ends, which lost 3 bases and 2 bases, there was a span of 6 bases. The CDR3 protein is CASSEKVTDTQYF. The CDR3, as DNA: TGTGCCAGCAGTGAAAAAGTCACAGATACGCAGTATTTT.

The V call is TRBV7-2, the J call TRBJ2-1, with D possibly matching TRBD2 (5 bases). Trimming pared 1 base from V and 8 bases from J, leaving 18 bases between. The CDR3 totals 16 residues. The germline CDR1 and CDR2 sequences are SGHTA and FQGNSA. The CDR3 DNA follows: TGTGCCAGCAGCTTAGTAGGACCCAAAGTCGGGGATGAGCAGTTCTTC. This sequence encodes CASSLVGPKVGDEQFF.

The chain uses TRBV5-1 and TRBJ2-7; D not certain. Trimming shortened V by 0 bases and J by 0 bases, and 10 bases separated the two germline ends. The CDR3 is 15 residues long. CDR1 SGHRS and CDR2 YFSETQ come from the germline V gene. The CDR3 here is CASSLGSVSSYEQYF. CDR3 in DNA: TGCGCCAGCAGCTTGGGAAGCGTAAGCTCCTACGAGCAGTACTTC. The full variable domain, rest sourced from reference TRBV5-1 and TRBJ2-7, is KAGVTQTPRYLIKTRGQQVTLSCSPISGHRSVSWYQQTPGQGLQFLFEYFSETQRNKGNFPGRFSGRQFSNSRSEMNVSTLELGDSALYLCASSLGSVSSYEQYFGPGTRLTVT.

In this sample, this clonotype turned up many times. This rearrangement joins TRBV10-1 to TRBJ1-6, with D possibly being TRBD1 (6 bases). The CDR3 contains 14 residues. The V end lost 4 bases, the J end lost 7 bases, and 11 bases lay between the germline ends. Germline CDR1 WNHNN, CDR2 SYGVQD (reference sequence). The CDR3 DNA is TGCGCCAGCAGTGGAGACAGGATCAATTCACCCCTCCACTTT. Translated, it gives CASSGDRINSPLHF.

The chain couples TRBV18 to TRBJ2-7; D perhaps matches TRBD1 (5 bases). Germline CDR1 KGHSH, CDR2 LQKENI. Trimming cost V 2 bases and J 2 bases, with 10 bases left between them. The CDR3 is 14 amino acids. The CDR3 DNA reads TGTGCCAGCTCACCAATGGGGCTTACCTACGAGCAGTACTTC. Its protein is CASSPMGLTYEQYF.

This clonotype appeared a few times. The CDR3 reads CASSLHGNTEAFF. In DNA, the CDR3 is TGTGCCAGCAGCCTCCACGGTAACACTGAAGCTTTCTTT. This sequence joins TRBV9 and TRBJ1-1, with D hard to call. The CDR3 length is 13 residues. CDR1 is SGDLS and CDR2 is YYNGEE in the germline V gene. Deletions cut 4 bases from V and 2 bases from J, with 9 bases between.

The chain joins TRBV27 to TRBJ2-7; TRBD2 is a possible D gene (7 bases). Trimming shortened V by 3 bases and J by 6 bases, and 18 bases separated the two germline ends. Germline lookup yields CDR1 MNHEY and CDR2 SMNVEV (reference sequence). The CDR3 length is 15 residues. CDR3 residues: CASSFGARGGAEQYF. In nucleotides, the CDR3 is TGTGCCAGCAGTTTCGGGGCCCGCGGGGGCGCCGAGCAGTACTTC.

V and J are TRBV7-3 and TRBJ2-1; 12 bases map to TRBD2. Trimming took 5 bases from V and 5 from J; bases not matched to a gene: 4. The CDR3 is 15 residues long. Germline loops: CDR1 SGHTA, CDR2 FQGTGA. The CDR3 here is CASSTTSGSHNEQFF. DNA of the CDR3: TGTGCCAGCAGCACGACTAGCGGGAGTCACAATGAGCAGTTCTTC. Together with reference TRBV7-3 and TRBJ2-1, the CDR3 gives the full variable domain: GAGVSQTPSNKVTEKGKYVELRCDPISGHTALYWYRQSLGQGPEFLIYFQGTGAADDSGLPNDRFFAVRPEGSVSTLKIQRTERGDSAVYLCASSTTSGSHNEQFFGPGTRLTVL.

This clonotype has a count of ten or more. The CDR3 protein is CASSSSILNTGELFF. CDR3 nucleotides: TGTGCCAGCAGCTCCTCCATTTTGAACACCGGGGAGCTGTTTTTT. This chain connects TRBV7-2 to TRBJ2-2; D is uncertain. Deletions cut 4 bases from V and 1 base from J, with 10 bases between. The CDR3 consists of 15 residues. CDR1 and CDR2 (germline): SGHTA, FQGNSA.

The chain couples TRBV4-3 to TRBJ2-1; maybe TRBD1 (5 bases). This CDR3 comprises 17 residues. V was pared by 1 base and J by 2 bases, with 15 bases between. Germline values: CDR1 LGHNA, CDR2 YSLEER. The CDR3 loop reads CASSQVLGLPPYNEQFF. The CDR3 bases are TGCGCCAGCAGCCAAGTACTGGGGCTTCCTCCCTACAATGAGCAGTTCTTC.

This clonotype was seen at least ten times. The chain links TRBV27 to TRBJ2-3; 9 nucleotides line up with TRBD2. Germline trimming cut 9 bases from V and 0 bases from J; bases unmatched to any gene: 13. This CDR3 has 17 residues. Germline-derived CDR1 and CDR2 are MNHEY and SMNVEV (reference sequence). In DNA, the CDR3 is TGTGCCAGGGGGCGGGAGGGCTTGGCCGACAGCACAGATACGCAGTATTTT. Translated: CARGREGLADSTDTQYF.

This clonotype showed up just once. One end of the junction does not line up with germline, which may come from a read error. The genes are TRBV24-1 and TRBJ2-3, with 9 bases identical to TRBD1. CDR1 and CDR2 from the germline V gene are KGHDR and SFDVKD. The CDR3 spans 16 residues. CDR3 nucleotide sequence: TGTGCCACCAGTGATTTCAGGGGGACAGGGCGAGATATGCAGTATTTT. This gives the protein CATSDFRGTGRDMQYF.

V usage is TRBV11-3 and J usage is TRBJ2-7, with TRBD1 identical over 9 bases. This CDR3 comprises 13 residues. From germline, CDR1 is SGHNT and CDR2 YENEEA. The chain's CDR3 is CVLGQGISYEQYF. CDR3 nucleotides: TGTGTACTGGGACAGGGAATCTCCTACGAGCAGTACTTC.

V and J are TRBV5-1 and TRBJ1-4; no firm D call. This CDR3 spans 16 amino acids. The V gene's germline CDR1 is SGHRS and CDR2 YFSETQ. V was clipped by 4 bases and J by 0 bases, with 13 bases between them. For the CDR3, the DNA is TGCGCCAGCAGCCTTCCAGACGGTGCAACTAATGAAAAACTGTTTTTT. Protein sequence: CASSLPDGATNEKLFF.

V usage is TRBV28 and J usage is TRBJ2-7; 7 bases line up with TRBD1. J was trimmed by 7 bases and V by 6 bases; bases with no gene match: 12. The CDR3 sequence is 14 residues long. Germline V gene sequence: CDR1 MDHEN, CDR2 SYDVKM. The CDR3 DNA reads as TGTGCCAGCAGCCTCGACAGGGCCCGGAGGGAGCAGTACTTC. Its protein is CASSLDRARREQYF.

CDR3 DNA: TGTGCCAGCAGCACTAGCGGGAGGGCCAGTGGGGCCAACGTCCTGACTTTC. Translating gives CASSTSGRASGANVLTF. The gene calls are TRBV11-2 and TRBJ2-6; 13 nucleotides line up with TRBD2. V dropped 5 bases and J dropped 3; count of bases not matched to a gene: 4. The CDR3 spans 17 residues. Per the germline V gene, CDR1 is SGHAT and CDR2 is FQNNGV.

This clonotype was counted ten times or more. The chain is built from TRBV15 and TRBJ2-4, with D hard to call. Germline CDR1 LNHNV, CDR2 YYDKDF (reference sequence). V shed 0 bases and J shed 8 bases, with 11 bases lying between them. The CDR3 is 14 residues long. CDR3 in amino acids: CATSRDGEVDIQYF. CDR3 coding DNA: TGTGCCACCAGCAGAGATGGGGAAGTGGACATTCAGTACTTC.

The table lists this clonotype with many counts. V and J are TRBV7-6 and TRBJ2-3; 12 bases align to TRBD1. Per germline, CDR1 SGHVS and CDR2 FNYEAQ. The junction had 14 bases not matched to a gene; V was cut back by 2 bases and J by 2 bases. The CDR3 extends over 20 amino acids. CDR3 bases: TGTGCCAGCAGCTTAAGGGGACAGGGGGCTTCGTTCACACACACAGATACGCAGTATTTT. Translating gives CASSLRGQGASFTHTDTQYF.

V and J are TRBV6-2 or TRBV6-3 and TRBJ2-7; D might be TRBD1 (5 bases). Trimming cost V 5 bases and J 4 bases, with 15 bases left between them. Germline CDR1 reads MNHEY; CDR2 reads SVGEGT. CDR3 length: 14 amino acids. The CDR3 sequence: CASSRSQGGYEQYF. CDR3 bases: TGTGCCAGCAGTAGAAGCCAGGGTGGTTACGAGCAGTACTTC.

This clonotype was detected ten times or more. This rearrangement joins TRBV20-1 to TRBJ1-5; possible D gene TRBD1, 6 bases. CDR1 and CDR2 from the germline V gene are DFQATT and SNEGSKA (reference sequence). CDR3 length equals 12 residues. The V gene lost 6 bases and the J gene lost 3 bases, with 9 bases spanning the gap. The CDR3 region is CSAGDTNQPQHF. The CDR3 DNA reads TGCAGTGCGGGGGACACCAATCAGCCCCAGCATTTT.

This clonotype was counted many times. CDR3: CATSDFISEQFF. CDR3 DNA: TGTGCCACCAGTGATTTTATCAGCGAGCAGTTCTTC. V usage is TRBV24-1 and J usage is TRBJ2-1; the D is unclear. This CDR3 region has 12 residues. V lost 1 base, J lost 10 bases, and 7 bases lay in between. The germline V gene has CDR1 KGHDR and CDR2 SFDVKD.

This rearrangement joins TRBV12-3 or TRBV12-4 to TRBJ2-1; 8 nucleotides align to TRBD2. V lost 3 bases, J lost 2 bases, and 9 bases stayed unmatched. The CDR3 length is 17 residues. Written as DNA, the CDR3 is TGTGCCAGCAGTTTTGTGTCGAGCGGGAGAACCTACAATGAGCAGTTCTTC. This gives the protein CASSFVSSGRTYNEQFF.

The chain has TRBV19 and TRBJ2-7; perhaps TRBD2 as D (6 bases). This CDR3 spans 13 amino acids. V was trimmed by 3 bases and J by 5 bases, leaving 11 bases between them. Germline loops: CDR1 LNHDA, CDR2 SQIVND (reference sequence). CDR3 sequence reads: CASSIRRGDEQYF. The CDR3 DNA reads TGTGCCAGTAGTATTCGGAGGGGTGACGAGCAGTACTTC.

This clonotype was picked up many times. This rearrangement joins TRBV5-6 to TRBJ1-2; possibly TRBD1 for D (6 bases). Germline assignment: CDR1 SGHDT and CDR2 YYEEEE. CDR3 length equals 15 residues. Trimming removed 2 bases at V and 8 bases at J, with 19 bases between. This CDR3 reads CASSLGSGAFFGYTF. For the CDR3, the DNA is TGTGCCAGCAGCTTAGGATCAGGGGCTTTCTTCGGCTACACCTTC.

The genes are TRBV2 and TRBJ1-2; D is unclear. The CDR3 runs 11 residues. Germline-derived CDR1 and CDR2 are SNHLY and FYNNEI. Trimming removed 7 bases from V and 5 bases from J, with 8 bases in between. The CDR3 bases are TGTGCCAGCACCGGGGTTTATGGCTACACCTTC. It specifies CASTGVYGYTF.

The chain recombines TRBV6-2 or TRBV6-3 with TRBJ1-6, with TRBD1 matching over 9 bases. The CDR3 is 13 amino acids. Losses at the gene ends were 6 bases for V and 6 bases for J; bases not matched to a gene: 0. CDR1 and CDR2 (germline): MNHEY, SVGEGT. The CDR3 sequence is CASRDRGNSPLHF. CDR3 sequence (DNA): TGTGCCAGCAGGGACAGGGGTAATTCACCCCTCCACTTT.